Each of the 23 T cell receptor beta chains below was sequenced from the same sample in a study of radiotherapy plus CTLA-4 blockade in lung cancer. The protocol was immunoSEQ multiplex PCR, while the TCRdb copy is restricted to in-frame clones and leaves out a portion. The repertoire holds about 39,000 clones, 75% to 85% seen once, with 23% in the top ten. The sequenced sample was peripheral blood, obtained from a patient treated with radiotherapy plus ipilimumab. The receptor source for this set is a human donor with non-small cell lung cancer that progressed on radiotherapy plus ipilimumab.

The chain joins TRBV19 to TRBJ2-7; D is undetermined. CDR3 length: 14 amino acids. V was clipped by 4 bases and J by 1 base, with 11 bases between them. The germline gives CDR1 LNHDA, CDR2 SQIVND (reference sequence). The CDR3 spells CASSTMAGSYEQYF. CDR3 coding DNA: TGTGCCAGTAGTACCATGGCAGGTTCCTACGAGCAGTACTTC.

The chain carries TRBV27 and TRBJ1-2; D perhaps matches TRBD1 (5 bases). In germline, CDR1 is MNHEY, CDR2 SMNVEV (reference sequence). This CDR3 has 16 residues. Trimming removed 2 bases at V and 1 base at J, with 14 bases between. The CDR3 protein is CASSLARGDYNYGYTF. CDR3 in DNA: TGTGCCAGCAGTTTAGCCCGGGGGGACTATAACTATGGCTACACCTTC.

The rearrangement uses TRBV5-1 and TRBJ2-2, with TRBD2 identical over 8 bases. The CDR3 sequence is 15 residues long. Germline CDR1 is SGHRS and CDR2 is YFSETQ. The junction had 8 bases not matched to a gene; V was cut back by 4 bases and J by 6 bases. DNA of the CDR3: TGCGCCAGCAGCCCCGGGGGGGCCTGGTCCGGGGAGCTGTTTTTT. This gives the protein CASSPGGAWSGELFF.

The chain carries TRBV29-1 and TRBJ1-4; no clear D. Trimming left V 5 bases short and J 4 bases short, with 8 bases between. The CDR3 consists of 12 residues. Germline CDR1 reads SQVTM; CDR2 reads ANQGSEA. CDR3 amino acids: CSVREFNEKLFF. The CDR3 bases are TGCAGCGTTCGAGAATTTAATGAAAAACTGTTTTTT.

The chain recombines TRBV6-5 with TRBJ2-7, with D possibly matching TRBD1 (5 bases). V lost 6 bases to trimming and J lost 10 bases, with 16 bases between them. Germline-derived CDR1 and CDR2 are MNHEY and SVGAGI. The CDR3 sequence is 12 residues long. In nucleotides, the CDR3 is TGTGCCAGCAGCCCCGGACATCCTTTCCAGTACTTC. This codes for CASSPGHPFQYF.

This rearrangement joins TRBV19 to TRBJ2-3; 13 positions match TRBD2. Germline CDR1 and CDR2: LNHDA and SQIVND (reference sequence). CDR3 size: 18 residues. With 5 bases clipped from V and 4 bases from J, the junction kept 12 bases outside the gene matches. DNA of the CDR3: TGTGCCAGTAGTGAGAGACTAGCGGGGGGCGCCTCTTCAGATACGCAGTATTTT. Translated, it gives CASSERLAGGASSDTQYF.

The chain is built from TRBV4-1 and TRBJ2-7, with 16 bases identical to TRBD2. Germline CDR1 reads MGHRA; CDR2 reads YSYEKL. The trim removed 4 bases at V and 4 bases at J, leaving 10 bases unmatched. This CDR3 comprises 18 residues. CDR3 in DNA: TGCGCCAGCAGCCGGTCCGGGACTAGCGGGGGGGCCCAGTACGAGCAGTACTTC. Protein product: CASSRSGTSGGAQYEQYF.

The chain combines TRBV6-5 with TRBJ2-7, with TRBD1 matching 9 bases. This CDR3 spans 14 amino acids. V shed 9 bases, J shed 5 bases, and the junction held 11 bases outside the gene matches. Per the germline V gene, CDR1 is MNHEY and CDR2 is SVGAGI. The DNA of the CDR3 is TGTGCCAGTGCCGGGACAGGGCTACCGAACGAGCAGTACTTC. This encodes CASAGTGLPNEQYF.

The V call is TRBV5-1, the J call TRBJ1-1; D ambiguous. V dropped 5 bases and J dropped 1 base, with 6 bases sitting between them. Germline CDR1 reads SGHRS; CDR2 reads YFSETQ. This CDR3 is built from 12 residues. CDR3 sequence: CASRAGNTEAFF. The CDR3 nucleotides are TGCGCCAGCAGGGCAGGGAACACTGAAGCTTTCTTT.

V usage is TRBV4-2 and J usage is TRBJ1-1; D is perhaps TRBD1 (5 bases). This CDR3 comprises 15 residues. The germline V and J ends were trimmed by 3 bases and 1 base, with 12 bases remaining between them. The V gene's germline CDR1 is LGHNA and CDR2 YNFKEQ. CDR3 nucleotide sequence: TGTGCCAGCAGCCACGCCGACAGAGAGAACACTGAAGCTTTCTTT. The encoded protein is CASSHADRENTEAFF.

V and J are TRBV19 and TRBJ2-7, with 8 bases that match TRBD1. Germline V lookup: CDR1 LNHDA, CDR2 SQIVND (reference sequence). This CDR3 has 15 residues. V gave up 6 bases and J gave up 4 bases; unmatched junction bases: 11. DNA for the CDR3: TGTGCCAGTAGCAGGCACGGACAGGGTGCTTACGAGCAGTACTTC. It codes for CASSRHGQGAYEQYF. Full variable domain (outside the CDR3, taken from reference TRBV19 and TRBJ2-7): DGGITQSPKYLFRKEGQNVTLSCEQNLNHDAMYWYRQDPGQGLRLIYYSQIVNDFQKGDIAEGYSVSREKKESFPLTVTSAQKNPTAFYLCASSRHGQGAYEQYFGPGTRLTVT.

The chain recombines TRBV6-5 with TRBJ1-4; D perhaps matches TRBD1 (6 bases). The V gene lost 2 bases and the J gene lost 14 bases, with 15 bases spanning the gap. Germline CDR1 is MNHEY and CDR2 is SVGAGI. The CDR3 runs 13 residues. CDR3 sequence: CASSYTRDTHLFF. The CDR3 DNA reads as TGTGCCAGCAGTTACACCCGGGACACCCACCTGTTTTTT.

In DNA form, the CDR3 reads TGTGCCAGCAGTTTCAGGGGGCACACTGAAGCTTTCTTT. Translation gives CASSFRGHTEAFF. J is TRBJ1-1 and V is TRBV27; TRBD1 agrees at 8 bases. The junction had 0 bases not matched to a gene; V was cut back by 3 bases and J by 3 bases. Germline lookup yields CDR1 MNHEY and CDR2 SMNVEV (reference sequence). This CDR3 has 13 amino acids.

The CDR3 spells CASSNDRNTEAFF. The CDR3 DNA reads as TGTGCCAGCAGCAACGACAGGAACACTGAAGCTTTCTTT. The gene calls are TRBV7-6 and TRBJ1-1, with TRBD1 as a possible D gene (5 bases). Trimming pared 5 bases from V and 1 base from J, leaving 8 bases between. CDR1 is SGHVS, CDR2 FNYEAQ, per germline. The CDR3 covers 13 residues.

This clone was counted between two and nine times. The chain links TRBV6-5 to TRBJ2-7; no reliable D call. The CDR3 spans 15 residues. From germline, CDR1 is MNHEY and CDR2 SVGAGI. Trimming took 6 bases from V and 3 from J, leaving 18 bases between them. The CDR3 loop is CASSEPLHQRYEQYF. The CDR3 nucleotides read TGTGCCAGCAGCGAACCCCTCCATCAGCGCTACGAGCAGTACTTC.

V is TRBV19 and J is TRBJ2-2; tentative D call: TRBD2 (6 bases). CDR3 size: 17 residues. CDR1 and CDR2 from the germline V gene are LNHDA and SQIVND (reference sequence). Between the trimmed V and J ends, which lost 7 bases and 0 bases, there was a span of 18 bases. The CDR3 sequence: CASKNRGTFANTGELFF. CDR3 sequence (DNA): TGTGCCAGTAAGAACCGGGGGACCTTCGCGAACACCGGGGAGCTGTTTTTT.

The chain is built from TRBV9 and TRBJ2-6; weak D call: TRBD1 (5 bases). CDR1 SGDLS and CDR2 YYNGEE come from the germline V gene. The germline V and J ends were trimmed by 0 bases and 2 bases, with 9 bases remaining between them. This CDR3 has 16 amino acids. The CDR3 DNA reads as TGTGCCAGCAGCGTAGTTGGGGCCCCTGGGGCCAACGTCCTGACTTTC. It translates to CASSVVGAPGANVLTF.

In its sample, this clone was seen once. The chain recombines TRBV9 with TRBJ2-1, with D possibly matching TRBD2 (6 bases). Between the trimmed V and J ends, which lost 0 bases and 1 base, there was a span of 14 bases. Germline CDR1 and CDR2: SGDLS and YYNGEE. The CDR3 has 17 residues. This chain's CDR3 is CASSVAGGILSYNEQFF. CDR3 DNA: TGTGCCAGCAGCGTAGCTGGGGGGATATTATCCTACAATGAGCAGTTCTTC.

The V and J genes are TRBV6-6 and TRBJ1-1; perhaps TRBD1 as D (6 bases). Germline V gene data show CDR1 as MNHNY and CDR2 as SVGAGI (reference sequence). The V and J ends lost 5 bases and 1 base respectively, with 17 bases between them. The CDR3 sequence is 16 residues long. DNA of the CDR3: TGTGCCAGCAGTCAGGGGAAGCAGGGCGCGAACACTGAAGCTTTCTTT. It codes for CASSQGKQGANTEAFF.

This clone was observed a few times. In the same sample, other DNA sequences code for this CDR3. The chain carries TRBV2 and TRBJ2-5; 8 bases fit TRBD1. Trimming took 7 bases from V and 1 from J; bases not matched to a gene: 8. The CDR3 sequence is 15 residues long. Germline V lookup: CDR1 SNHLY, CDR2 FYNNEI. CDR3 nucleotides: TGTGCCAGCACCAAGGACAGGGTCCCCCAAGAGACCCAGTACTTC. It encodes CASTKDRVPQETQYF.

This clone was recorded a few times. This chain uses TRBV9 with TRBJ1-3, with D hard to call. Germline-derived CDR1 and CDR2 are SGDLS and YYNGEE. CDR3 length: 13 amino acids. V was clipped by 4 bases and J by 0 bases, with 5 bases between them. CDR3 sequence: CASSPSSGNTIYF. The CDR3, as DNA: TGTGCCAGCAGCCCCAGCTCTGGAAACACCATATATTTT.

Turning to this clone: The same CDR3 also results from other DNA sequences found in this sample. V is TRBV27 and J is TRBJ1-5; D remains ambiguous. V was cut by 3 bases and J by 4 bases, with 4 bases left in between. The CDR3 is 12 residues long. In germline, CDR1 is MNHEY, CDR2 SMNVEV (reference sequence). The CDR3, as DNA: TGTGCCAGCAGTTTCCTAAATCAGCCCCAGCATTTT. Its translation: CASSFLNQPQHF.

This clone has just one count. The CDR3 DNA follows: TGTGCCAGCACATCCTGGCAGGCAAATGAAAAACTGTTTTTT. Protein: CASTSWQANEKLFF. This chain joins TRBV6-5 and TRBJ1-4; D is uncertain. The CDR3 consists of 14 residues. Germline V lookup: CDR1 MNHEY, CDR2 SVGAGI. V dropped 7 bases and J dropped 5 bases, with 14 bases sitting between them.